This T cell receptor (beta chain) came from a study of T-cell memory formation after mild COVID-19. Notes on the study in general: SARS-CoV-2 specificity was not confirmed for second-wave clones peaking on day 37. Later expanders leaned CD4+, whereas clones that contracted between day 15 and 85 were balanced CD4/CD8.

One entry per CDR3 protein, called by TCRdb with MiXCR from the 5' RACE reads. The table shows a few hundred thousand distinct CDR3 sequences, with more than 13% occurring only once. V was clipped by 5 bases and J by 0 bases; unmatched bases: 12. The CDR3 consists of 18 residues. Germline V gene data show CDR1 as SEHNR and CDR2 as FQNEAQ (reference sequence). Notes on this clonotype: What it binds is unknown.

The V call is TRBV7-9, the J call TRBJ1-5; 8 bases match TRBD1. The sample consisted of PBMCs or a T cell subset sorted from them (not recorded which). This sequence originates from a man between 18 and 35 years old who had mild COVID-19 (a few samples of this study predate the infection). Cell type and time point are not known. Here the CDR3 reads CASSQATGQGDSNQPQHF. The CDR3 coding sequence is TGTGCCAGCAGCCAGGCTACCGGACAGGGCGATAGCAATCAGCCCCAGCATTTT.